A selection of T cell receptor beta chains follows, all from one sample in a study of blood T cell repertoires in COVID-19. Repertoires were generated with immunoSEQ multiplex PCR, while TCRdb's copy carries only in-frame clones and drops some. The data contain 95,000 or so clones, around nine tenths of them seen just once; the ten biggest clones take up around 1.3%. Sequencing used peripheral blood. These receptors came from a man at least 80 years old with active or convalescent COVID-19. Both conserved end residues are part of each CDR3. The D gene is left open where the match is weak. The size field is filled for only some rows; it gives once, few, many or a size class.

j_call d_call clone_size cdr3_length v_call cdr3_nt cdr3_aa
TRBJ2-7 TRBD1 NA 15 TRBV18 TGTGCCAGCTCACCTCTTGACAGGGGAATGTACGAGCAGTACTTC CASSPLDRGMYEQYF
TRBJ2-7 TRBD2 NA 19 TRBV5-1 TGCGCCAGCAGCTTGGCATCGGGGAGCAGGACTAGCGGCTCCTACGAGCAGTACTTC CASSLASGSRTSGSYEQYF
TRBJ2-2 TRBD1 NA 17 TRBV19 TGTGCCAGTAGCCTAGAACCGGGACAGGGGAACACCGGGGAGCTGTTTTTT CASSLEPGQGNTGELFF
TRBJ2-1 NA once 13 TRBV6-2/TRBV6-3 TGTGCCAGCAGTGGCGGGCGGGCGTCTGAGCAGTTCTTC CASSGGRASEQFF
TRBJ2-2 TRBD2 NA 15 TRBV5-4 TGTGCCAGCAGCCCCGTGGGGGGGGTCACCGGGGAGCTGTTTTTT CASSPVGGVTGELFF
TRBJ1-2 NA NA 11 TRBV12-3/TRBV12-4 TGTGCCAGCAGCTCCCTCTATGGCTACACCTTC CASSSLYGYTF
TRBJ2-1 TRBD2 NA 15 TRBV7-9 TGTGCCAGCAGCTTAGGGTCGGGCGGGAGCTCCGAGCAGTTCTTC CASSLGSGGSSEQFF
TRBJ1-4 NA NA 13 TRBV5-1 TGCGCCAGCAGCCCACTTCCTAATGAAAAACTGTTTTTT CASSPLPNEKLFF
TRBJ2-5 TRBD2 NA 16 TRBV9 TGTGCCAGCAGCGTCGGTTTAGCGGGAGTAGGAGAGACCCAGTACTTC CASSVGLAGVGETQYF
TRBJ1-5 NA NA 13 TRBV6-5 TGTGCCAGCATTGGTGGGGGGACTCAGCCCCAGCATTTT CASIGGGTQPQHF
TRBJ1-5 NA NA 14 TRBV30 TGTGCCTGGAGTGTACAACACCCCAATCAGCCCCAGCATTTT CAWSVQHPNQPQHF
TRBJ1-1 NA NA 15 TRBV5-4 TGTGCCAGCAGCCCGAGACGGGAAGCGAACACTGAAGCTTTCTTT CASSPRREANTEAFF
TRBJ1-2 NA NA 13 TRBV7-9 TGTGCCAGCAGCTTAGCGGAGTTGGTTGGCTACACCTTC CASSLAELVGYTF
TRBJ1-2 TRBD1 NA 17 TRBV7-2 TGTGCCAGCAGCTCACCCTGGACAGGGGAGGTTAACTATGGCTACACCTTC CASSSPWTGEVNYGYTF
TRBJ1-1 TRBD1 NA 16 TRBV6-4 TGTGCCAGCCGCGCGAGAGGACAGGGGGCGAACACTGAAGCTTTCTTT CASRARGQGANTEAFF
TRBJ1-1 NA few 14 TRBV18 TGTGCCAGCTCACCACAGCAGGGGAGGGTACAAGCTTTCTTT CASSPQQGRVQAFF
TRBJ2-7 TRBD2 NA 15 TRBV7-2 TGTGCCAGCAGCTTAAGGGCTAGCGGGAGCTACGAGCAGTACTTC CASSLRASGSYEQYF
TRBJ1-2 TRBD1 NA 14 TRBV2 TGTGCCAGCAGTGGCCACAGGGGTAACTATGGCTACACCTTC CASSGHRGNYGYTF
TRBJ2-2 NA NA 19 TRBV21-1 TGTGCCAGCAGCCTGGGGGCAGGCGAGGGGCTAGGTAACACCGGGGAGCTGTTTTTT CASSLGAGEGLGNTGELFF
TRBJ2-3 NA once 15 TRBV5-1 TGCGCCAGCAGCTTGGGCAGGGTCGGCACAGATACGCAGTATTTT CASSLGRVGTDTQYF
TRBJ1-2 TRBD1 few 14 TRBV3-1/TRBV3-2 TGTGCCAGCAGCCAAGACCAGGGGGCATCCGGCTACACCTTC CASSQDQGASGYTF
TRBJ2-3 NA NA 16 TRBV18 TGTGCCAGCTCACCACCGACGGGAGAGGGGACAGATACGCAGTATTTT CASSPPTGEGTDTQYF
TRBJ2-7 TRBD1 NA 16 TRBV28 TGTGCCAGCAGTTCCATTCTTCGGGACAGGGACGACGAGCAGTACTTC CASSSILRDRDDEQYF
TRBJ1-1 NA NA 12 TRBV28 TGTGCCATAAGTAACATGAACACTGAAGCTTTCTTT CAISNMNTEAFF
TRBJ1-5 NA few 13 TRBV6-2/TRBV6-3 TGTGCCAGCAGTTGGGCGGGGAATCAGCCCCAGCATTTT CASSWAGNQPQHF
TRBJ2-1 TRBD2 NA 15 TRBV3-1/TRBV3-2 TGTGCCAGCAGCCAAGAGAGCGGGGAATACAATGAGCAGTTCTTC CASSQESGEYNEQFF
TRBJ2-3 TRBD1 NA 16 TRBV25-1 TGTGCCAGCAGCCCCGGGACAGGGTATGGTACAGATACGCAGTATTTT CASSPGTGYGTDTQYF
TRBJ1-3 NA NA 14 TRBV28 TGTGCCAGCAATAAGACAGGTACTGGAAACACCATATATTTT CASNKTGTGNTIYF
TRBJ2-1 TRBD2 once 15 TRBV2 TGTGCCAGCAGTGAACTAGCGGGAGAGTACAATGAGCAGTTCTTC CASSELAGEYNEQFF
TRBJ2-7 NA once 13 TRBV6-1 TGTGCCAGCAGTGAAATCTCGAGGGTCCAGCAGTACTTC CASSEISRVQQYF
TRBJ2-7 NA NA 13 TRBV2 TGTGCCAGCAGTTCCTGGACAAACTACGAGCAGTACTTC CASSSWTNYEQYF
TRBJ1-3 TRBD1 NA 14 TRBV10-2 TGCGCCAGCACTCAGGGGGCGCGCGGAAACACCATATATTTT CASTQGARGNTIYF
TRBJ1-3 NA NA 16 TRBV4-3 TGCGCCAGCAGCCAGGCCCATCGGGTGCCTGGAAACACCATATATTTT CASSQAHRVPGNTIYF
TRBJ2-7 NA NA 13 TRBV6-5 TGTGCCAGCAGTTACAGACAGTCTTTCGAGCAGTACTTC CASSYRQSFEQYF
TRBJ2-2 TRBD2 NA 16 TRBV6-6 TGTGCCAGCAGTCGGAGCGGGAGGGCCAGGACCGGGGAGCTGTTTTTT CASSRSGRARTGELFF
TRBJ1-1 NA NA 17 TRBV19 TGTGCCAGTAGTATACGGGACTGGAGCTTGCGGAACACTGAAGCTTTCTTT CASSIRDWSLRNTEAFF